This T cell receptor beta chain appears in the sequencing data of a study of T cells in localized non-small cell lung cancer. The CDR3 length is 13 residues. V gave up 3 bases and J gave up 6 bases, with 11 bases separating them. The germline CDR1 and CDR2 sequences are SGHTA and FQGNSA. Remarks on this clone: The antigen is undetermined.

Data came from immunoSEQ multiplex PCR; TCRdb stores just in-frame clones and leaves some out. This table has 30,000 to 35,000 clones, more than 70% appearing once. Study-level findings and limits: Longer overall survival associated with higher blood T cell density; shorter survival with higher adjacent-lung clonality. Clonality of T cells reached its maximum in uninvolved adjacent lung, surpassing tumor. A median approximately 57 of the top 100 tumor clones appeared in adjacent lung.

The input for sequencing was peripheral blood, taken before any cancer treatment. The clonotype originates from a woman aged 35 to 75 with stage I lung adenocarcinoma. This chain joins TRBV7-2 and TRBJ2-5; D is uncertain. CDR3 region: CASSFLFSQTQYF. The CDR3 DNA sequence: TGTGCCAGCAGCTTTCTGTTTTCACAGACCCAGTACTTC.